These 26 T cell receptor beta chains were sequenced from one sample in a study of cytomegalovirus exposure and HLA in healthy donors. Primers for the PCR totalled 60 Vbeta and 13 Jbeta. This table comes from immunoSEQ multiplex PCR, and its TCRdb copy is limited to in-frame clones, with some not included. The data contain 95,000 to 150,000 clones, roughly 9% of them singletons. The specimen sequenced was PBMCs. These receptors all come from a woman in her forties in good health and CMV-seropositive.

The table lists this clone with a few counts. The CDR3 here is CASRVATQTPEQYF. The CDR3 nucleotides are TGTGCCAGCAGGGTAGCGACCCAGACGCCCGAGCAGTACTTC. The J gene is TRBJ2-7, the V gene TRBV6-1; possible D gene TRBD2, 5 bases. The V end lost 6 bases, the J end lost 6 bases, and 18 bases lay between the germline ends. The germline gives CDR1 MNHNS, CDR2 SASEGT. The CDR3 extends over 14 amino acids.

In its sample, this clone was seen a few times. V usage is TRBV2 and J usage is TRBJ1-1, with 9 bases that match TRBD1. With V trimmed by 7 bases and J by 10 bases, 10 bases remained unmatched. The CDR3 covers 13 residues. Germline V gene lookup returns CDR1 SNHLY and CDR2 FYNNEI. Written as DNA, the CDR3 is TGTGCCAGCACAACAGGGGGCTTGATCGGAGCTTTCTTT. Its translation is CASTTGGLIGAFF.

This clone was counted only a few times. CDR3 nucleotides: TGTGCCAGCGGAAGGGCAGGGTTTAACGAGCAGTACTTC. This sequence encodes CASGRAGFNEQYF. This chain uses TRBV5-6 with TRBJ2-7, with D perhaps TRBD1 (5 bases). The germline CDR1 and CDR2 sequences are SGHDT and YYEEEE. V dropped 7 bases and J dropped 5 bases, with 16 bases sitting between them. The CDR3 has 13 residues.

This rearrangement joins TRBV6-5 to TRBJ2-5; D is possibly TRBD2 (6 bases). Trimming removed 2 bases from V and 5 bases from J, with 18 bases in between. The CDR3 has 16 amino acids. Germline CDR1 reads MNHEY; CDR2 reads SVGAGI. DNA of the CDR3: TGTGCCAGCAGTTACAGGGCGTCCGTACGGGGGGAGACCCAGTACTTC. Its translation: CASSYRASVRGETQYF.

The J gene is TRBJ1-4, the V gene TRBV19, with TRBD1 identical over 7 bases. The trim removed 8 bases at V and 1 base at J, leaving 1 base unmatched. In germline, CDR1 is LNHDA, CDR2 SQIVND (reference sequence). The CDR3 is made up of 13 amino acids. The DNA for the CDR3 is TGTGCCAGTCGGACAGGAACTAATGAAAAACTGTTTTTT. This translates into CASRTGTNEKLFF.

This clone was recorded a few times. The J gene is TRBJ2-1, the V gene TRBV18, with 8 bases fitting TRBD2. This CDR3 is 16 amino acids long. The V segment lost 1 base and the J segment 7 bases; nucleotides outside the gene matches: 9. Germline loops: CDR1 KGHSH, CDR2 LQKENI. Here the CDR3 DNA reads TGTGCCAGCTCACCACTATCGGCGGGGGGCGGTAATGAGCAGTTCTTC. Translation gives CASSPLSAGGGNEQFF.

This clone turned up a few times. The chain employs TRBV5-8 and TRBJ1-6, with D tentatively TRBD1 (5 bases). Trimming removed 0 bases from V and 1 base from J, with 8 bases in between. This CDR3 region has 16 residues. The germline V gene has CDR1 SGHTS and CDR2 YDEGEE. The CDR3 reads CASSLEPGSYNSPLHF. For the CDR3, the DNA is TGTGCCAGCAGCTTGGAGCCAGGGTCCTATAATTCACCCCTCCACTTT.

J is TRBJ1-1 and V is TRBV5-1; 7 bases agree with TRBD1. Trimming at V came to 4 bases and at J to 3 bases, leaving 6 bases not matched to a gene. The CDR3 has 14 residues. CDR1 SGHRS and CDR2 YFSETQ come from the germline V gene. CDR3 nucleotides: TGCGCCAGCAGCGTGACAGGGTTCGACACTGAAGCTTTCTTT. Residues: CASSVTGFDTEAFF.

As for this clone: Other nucleotide sequences from this sample produce the same CDR3. This chain joins TRBV7-2 and TRBJ1-2; D gene uncertain. The CDR3 totals 14 residues. Per germline, CDR1 SGHTA and CDR2 FQGNSA. Trimming stripped 1 base from V and 5 bases from J, with 11 bases between. The CDR3 is CASSLVEGRYGYTF. DNA for the CDR3: TGTGCCAGCAGCTTAGTGGAAGGGAGGTATGGCTACACCTTC. Full variable domain (missing parts from reference TRBV7-2 and TRBJ1-2): GAGVSQSPSNKVTEKGKDVELRCDPISGHTALYWYRQSLGQGLEFLIYFQGNSAPDKSGLPSDRFSAERTGGSVSTLTIQRTQQEDSAVYLCASSLVEGRYGYTFGSGTRLTVV.

This clone has only a few counts. The rearrangement joins TRBV19 to TRBJ1-1; D may be TRBD1 (5 bases). The germline V gene encodes CDR1 LNHDA and CDR2 SQIVND (reference sequence). The CDR3 is 12 residues long. Trimming took off 8 bases at V and 1 base at J, with 8 bases between the two ends. The CDR3 DNA is TGTGCCAGTCAACAGGAGAACACTGAAGCTTTCTTT. Residues: CASQQENTEAFF.

This clone was seen a handful of times. The V gene is TRBV27, the J gene TRBJ2-7; 8 bases map to TRBD1. CDR3 length: 13 amino acids. Germline lookup yields CDR1 MNHEY and CDR2 SMNVEV (reference sequence). V lost 5 bases, J lost 7 bases, and 7 bases stayed unmatched. This CDR3 is CASSPGGSVEQYF. The CDR3 DNA reads TGTGCCAGCAGTCCAGGGGGCTCCGTTGAGCAGTACTTC.

The chain carries TRBV29-1 and TRBJ2-7; 7 nucleotides agree with TRBD1. Germline CDR1 is SQVTM and CDR2 is ANQGSEA. V lost 6 bases and J lost 3; bases outside the gene matches: 8. The CDR3 is 13 amino acids. The DNA of the CDR3 is TGCAGCGTGGCCCGGACAGGTGGCTACGAGCAGTACTTC. Its protein is CSVARTGGYEQYF.

This chain joins TRBV11-3 and TRBJ1-1; the D is unclear. In germline, CDR1 is SGHNT, CDR2 YENEEA. CDR3 length: 14 residues. The germline V and J ends were trimmed by 5 bases and 1 base, with 11 bases remaining between them. The CDR3 loop is CASSPHAGNTEAFF. CDR3 DNA: TGTGCCAGCAGCCCTCATGCCGGGAACACTGAAGCTTTCTTT.

The rearrangement links TRBV6-5 to TRBJ1-5; the D is unclear. The V end lost 6 bases, the J end lost 12 bases, and 24 bases lay between the germline ends. The CDR3 is made up of 15 amino acids. Germline V lookup: CDR1 MNHEY, CDR2 SVGAGI. For the CDR3, the DNA is TGTGCCAGCAGGCCATACCGACGCCCAGGAGGGCACCAGCATTTT. Protein sequence: CASRPYRRPGGHQHF.

This clone was detected a few times. The chain couples TRBV6-1 to TRBJ1-2; 7 nucleotides match TRBD1. V lost 3 bases, J lost 0 bases, and 4 bases stayed unmatched. This CDR3 contains 15 residues. Germline loops: CDR1 MNHNS, CDR2 SASEGT. Here the CDR3 DNA reads TGTGCCAGCAGTGATTGGGACAGAGCTAACTATGGCTACACCTTC. It translates to CASSDWDRANYGYTF.

This clone appeared a few times. The chain recombines TRBV6-5 with TRBJ1-3; tentatively, D is TRBD1 (6 bases). Germline-derived CDR1 and CDR2 are MNHEY and SVGAGI. The CDR3 totals 14 residues. The V end lost 7 bases, the J end lost 0 bases, and 10 bases lay between the germline ends. CDR3 sequence: CASKVTGSGNTIYF. CDR3 nucleotide sequence: TGTGCCAGCAAGGTGACAGGCTCTGGAAACACCATATATTTT.

Only a few counts were recorded for this clone. This chain joins TRBV7-9 and TRBJ1-1, with 11 bases that match TRBD1. The CDR3 loop spans 15 amino acids. Germline CDR1 SEHNR, CDR2 FQNEAQ (reference sequence). The junction had 5 bases not matched to a gene; V was cut back by 5 bases and J by 3 bases. The DNA for the CDR3 is TGTGCCAGCAGCCGGCCGGGACAGGGGGACACTGAAGCTTTCTTT. Translating gives CASSRPGQGDTEAFF.

Only a few counts were recorded for this clone. V gene TRBV9 combines with J gene TRBJ2-7; D is possibly TRBD1 (6 bases). Per germline, CDR1 SGDLS and CDR2 YYNGEE. V was cut by 7 bases and J by 7 bases, with 24 bases left in between. There are 15 residues in the CDR3. In DNA form, the CDR3 reads TGTGCCAGCGCCAGGGGCCCGGATCTCTCCCTGGAGCAGTACTTC. Translated: CASARGPDLSLEQYF. The variable domain in full, completed from reference TRBV9 and TRBJ2-7, reads DSGVTQTPKHLITATGQRVTLRCSPRSGDLSVYWYQQSLDQGLQFLIQYYNGEERAKGNILERFSAQQFPDLHSELNLSSLELGDSALYFCASARGPDLSLEQYFGPGTRLTVT.

This clone was counted a few times. V gene TRBV7-2 combines with J gene TRBJ1-1; D call uncertain. Looked up from germline, CDR1 is SGHTA and CDR2 is FQGNSA. The CDR3 has 14 residues. The V gene lost 4 bases and the J gene lost 0 bases, with 9 bases spanning the gap. The CDR3 protein is CASSSLSLNTEAFF. CDR3 DNA sequence: TGTGCCAGCAGCTCCCTTAGTTTGAACACTGAAGCTTTCTTT. The variable domain in full, completed from reference TRBV7-2 and TRBJ1-1, reads GAGVSQSPSNKVTEKGKDVELRCDPISGHTALYWYRQSLGQGLEFLIYFQGNSAPDKSGLPSDRFSAERTGGSVSTLTIQRTQQEDSAVYLCASSSLSLNTEAFFGQGTRLTVV.

The rearrangement links TRBV28 to TRBJ2-5; 10 bases fit TRBD1. This CDR3 spans 15 amino acids. The V gene end was trimmed by 3 bases and the J gene end by 6 bases; junction bases not matched to a gene: 7. Looked up from germline, CDR1 is MDHEN and CDR2 is SYDVKM. CDR3 DNA: TGTGCCAGCAGTTTGGGACAGGGGCCGCGCCAGACCCAGTACTTC. This translates into CASSLGQGPRQTQYF.

A note on this clone: The CDR3 does not close with the conserved phenylalanine or tryptophan, likely indicating a read error. The gene calls are TRBV19 and TRBJ1-1, with 9 bases fitting TRBD1. The germline V gene encodes CDR1 LNHDA and CDR2 SQIVND (reference sequence). The CDR3 extends over 16 amino acids. The CDR3 DNA sequence: TGTGACAGTAGTAGTCCCGGGACAGGGCTGAACACTGAAGCTTTCTTG. Its protein product is CDSSSPGTGLNTEAFL.

This clone has a handful of counts. The chain combines TRBV4-2 with TRBJ1-1; possibly TRBD1 for D (6 bases). Per germline, CDR1 LGHNA and CDR2 YNFKEQ. V was cut by 4 bases and J by 0 bases, with 9 bases left in between. This CDR3 region has 14 residues. This CDR3 reads CASSPQGMNTEAFF. CDR3 DNA: TGTGCCAGCAGCCCTCAGGGGATGAACACTGAAGCTTTCTTT.

The rearrangement joins TRBV5-1 to TRBJ2-7, with D tentatively TRBD2 (5 bases). The CDR3 consists of 13 residues. CDR1 is SGHRS, CDR2 YFSETQ, per germline. Trimming cost V 7 bases and J 0 bases, with 11 bases left between them. The CDR3 DNA reads as TGCGCCAGCCAAGGACTTTTCTCCTACGAGCAGTACTTC. Translated: CASQGLFSYEQYF.

The table lists this clone with a few counts. The chain employs TRBV6-1 and TRBJ2-2; possible D gene TRBD1, 6 bases. The germline gives CDR1 MNHNS, CDR2 SASEGT. This CDR3 contains 14 residues. Trimming took off 6 bases at V and 3 bases at J, with 11 bases between the two ends. CDR3 amino acids: CASSSRQDTGELFF. CDR3 bases: TGTGCCAGCAGCTCCAGACAGGACACCGGGGAGCTGTTTTTT.

This clone has only a few counts. The chain joins TRBV5-1 to TRBJ1-4; maybe TRBD1 (5 bases). Germline CDR1 reads SGHRS; CDR2 reads YFSETQ. There are 13 residues in the CDR3. V shed 5 bases and J shed 8 bases, with 13 bases lying between them. DNA of the CDR3: TGCGCCAGCAGGCAGGGTGAAGAGGAAAAACTGTTTTTT. Translation gives CASRQGEEEKLFF.

The rearrangement links TRBV9 to TRBJ2-2; 8 bases fit TRBD2. The CDR3 length is 14 residues. V was clipped by 3 bases and J by 7 bases; unmatched bases: 5. Germline values: CDR1 SGDLS, CDR2 YYNGEE. CDR3 sequence (DNA): TGTGCCAGCAGCGCGCAACTAGCGGTCGGGGAGCTGTTTTTT. Translating it yields CASSAQLAVGELFF.